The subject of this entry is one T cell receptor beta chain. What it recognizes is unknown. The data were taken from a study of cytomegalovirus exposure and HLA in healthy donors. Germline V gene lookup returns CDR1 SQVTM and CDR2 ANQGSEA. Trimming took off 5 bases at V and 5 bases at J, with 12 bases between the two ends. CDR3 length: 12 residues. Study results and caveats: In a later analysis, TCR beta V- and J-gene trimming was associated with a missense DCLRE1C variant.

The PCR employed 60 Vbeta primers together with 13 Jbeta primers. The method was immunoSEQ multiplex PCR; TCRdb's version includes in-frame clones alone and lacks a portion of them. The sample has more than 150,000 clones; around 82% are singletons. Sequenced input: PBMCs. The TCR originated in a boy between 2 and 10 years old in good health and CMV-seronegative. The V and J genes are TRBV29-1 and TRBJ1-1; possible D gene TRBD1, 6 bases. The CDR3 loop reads CSVCLQGTEAFF. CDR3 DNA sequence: TGCAGCGTTTGCCTCCAGGGGACTGAAGCTTTCTTT.